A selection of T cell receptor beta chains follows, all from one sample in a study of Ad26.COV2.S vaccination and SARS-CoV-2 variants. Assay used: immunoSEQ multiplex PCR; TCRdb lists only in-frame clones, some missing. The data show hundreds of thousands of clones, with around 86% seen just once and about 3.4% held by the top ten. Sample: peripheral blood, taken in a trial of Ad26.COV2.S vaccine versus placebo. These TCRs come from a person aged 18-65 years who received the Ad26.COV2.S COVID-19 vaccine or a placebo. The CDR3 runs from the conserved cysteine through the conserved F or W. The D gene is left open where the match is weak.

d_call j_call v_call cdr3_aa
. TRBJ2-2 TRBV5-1 CASSLLENTGELFF
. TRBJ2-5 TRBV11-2 CASSQSGTKETQYF
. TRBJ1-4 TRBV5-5 CASSLLGNRDEKLFF
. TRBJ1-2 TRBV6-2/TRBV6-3 CASSYPGYGYTF
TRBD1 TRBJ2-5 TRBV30 CAWSQTLRQGETQYF
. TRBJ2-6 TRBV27 CASKTRRPISGANVLTF
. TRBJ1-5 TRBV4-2 CASSQVGIQPQHF
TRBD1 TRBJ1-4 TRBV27 CASRKGGVPEKLFF
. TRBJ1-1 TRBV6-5 CASSYQGMNTEAFF
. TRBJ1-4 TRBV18 CASSPLAPGGEKLFF
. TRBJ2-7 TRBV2 CASGSGDTTKQYF
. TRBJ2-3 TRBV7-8 CASSLVGGADTQYF
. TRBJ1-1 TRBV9 CASSPGPNTEAFF
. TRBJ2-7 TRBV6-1 CASSESGTASYEQYF
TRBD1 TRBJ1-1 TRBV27 CASSPWDSTEAFF
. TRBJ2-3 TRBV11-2 CASSLARTPDTQYF
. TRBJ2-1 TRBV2 CASIGAGIWGQFF
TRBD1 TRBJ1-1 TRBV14 CASSHDRVTEAFF
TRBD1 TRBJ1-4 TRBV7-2 CASSTRTGSGFEKLFF
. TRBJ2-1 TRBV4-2 CASSQEVGLSNEQFF
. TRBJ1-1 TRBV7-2 CASSPQGGNTEAFF
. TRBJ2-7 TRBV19 CASAGLGHGSYEQYF
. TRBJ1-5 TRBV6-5 CASSYTNNQPQHF
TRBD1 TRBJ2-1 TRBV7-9 CASSGWTGDNEQFF
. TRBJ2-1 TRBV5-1 CASSLVPGSSYNEQFF
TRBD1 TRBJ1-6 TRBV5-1 CASRAGTAPNSPLHF
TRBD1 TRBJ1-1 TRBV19 CASSIQGDENTEAFF
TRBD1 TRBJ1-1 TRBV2 CASSEGQGPTEAFF
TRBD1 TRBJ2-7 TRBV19 CASSIAGTDYEQYF
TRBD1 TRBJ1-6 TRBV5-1 CASSLVPPGQGNSPLHF
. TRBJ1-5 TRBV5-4 CASSLAKGRQPQHF
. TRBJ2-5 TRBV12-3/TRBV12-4 CASSFREKETQYF
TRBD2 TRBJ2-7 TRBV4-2 CASSQDSGGTYEQYF
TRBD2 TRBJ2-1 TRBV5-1 CASSLGTSEYNEQFF
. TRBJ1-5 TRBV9 CASSERLNQPQHF
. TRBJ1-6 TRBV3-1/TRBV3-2 CASSQEGQGWSPLHF
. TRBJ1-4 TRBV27 CASSFQGYEKLFF
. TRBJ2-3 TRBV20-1 CSATNTDTQYF
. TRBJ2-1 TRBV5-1 CASSLGQTPNEQFF
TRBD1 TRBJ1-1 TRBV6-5 CASTQTGHEAFF
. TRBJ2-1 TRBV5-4 CASSLGGGPYNEQFF
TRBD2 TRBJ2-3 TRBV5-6 CASSFILAGGQDTQYF
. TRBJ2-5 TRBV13 CASSSRGETQYF
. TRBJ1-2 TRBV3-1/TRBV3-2 CASSQEYRAYGYTF
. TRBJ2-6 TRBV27 CASSDDSGANVLTF
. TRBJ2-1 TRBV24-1 CATSDLLRDEQFF
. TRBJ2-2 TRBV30 CAWIGGRRTGELFF
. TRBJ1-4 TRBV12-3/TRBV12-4 CASSGATNEKLFF
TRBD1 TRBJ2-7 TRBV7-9 CASSLRDSSYEQYF
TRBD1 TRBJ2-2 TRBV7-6 CASRQTYGTAFGNTGELFF
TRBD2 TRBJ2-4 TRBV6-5 CASSYSKRGGSIQYF
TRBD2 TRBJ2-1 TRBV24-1 CATSDSLSPSGGYNEQFF
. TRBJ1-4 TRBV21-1 CASSKGEESSGPEGLATNEKLFF
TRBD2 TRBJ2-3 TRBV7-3 CASSLRVSGVPGSSTDTQYF
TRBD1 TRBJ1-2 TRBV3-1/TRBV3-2 CASSENTGGAYGYTF
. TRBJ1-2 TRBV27 CASAPTGTNFYGYTF
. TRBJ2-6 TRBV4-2 CASSQDLRGNSGANVLTF
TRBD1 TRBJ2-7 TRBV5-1 CASSSVLDRGGDEQYF
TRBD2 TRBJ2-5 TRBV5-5 CASSSPTSGGYQETQYF
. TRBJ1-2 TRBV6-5 CASSSGAAYGYTF